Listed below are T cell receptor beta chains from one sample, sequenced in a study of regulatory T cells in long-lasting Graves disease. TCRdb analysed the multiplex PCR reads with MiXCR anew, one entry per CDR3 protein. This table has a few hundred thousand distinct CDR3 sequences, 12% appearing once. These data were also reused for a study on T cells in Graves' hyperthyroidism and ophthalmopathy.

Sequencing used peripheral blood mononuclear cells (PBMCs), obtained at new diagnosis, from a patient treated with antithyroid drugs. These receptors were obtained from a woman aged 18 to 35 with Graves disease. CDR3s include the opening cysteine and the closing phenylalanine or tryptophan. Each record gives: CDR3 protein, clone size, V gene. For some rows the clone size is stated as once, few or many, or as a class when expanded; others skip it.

CASSYRTSGGTDTQYF,many,TRBV2
CAWSKMYLVQGTEAFF,many,TRBV30
CASSEFGVQYF,NA,TRBV25-1
CASSYEGGRAAPHYGYTF,many,TRBV6-5
CSARDRLNSRYNEQFF,many,TRBV29-1
CASIGTEGYEQYF,many,TRBV28
CASSEGGRGSTEAFF,many,TRBV2
CASSYAGLIYSGANVLTF,many,TRBV6-5
CASSPLNMSYPKETQYF,NA,TRBV27
CASSQETNRLAFF,NA,TRBV4-3
CSVEGTSGGFETQYF,few,TRBV29-1
CASSISSGRRGTEAFF,many,TRBV19
CAISDLTGGGFGNTEAFF,many,TRBV10-3
CASSPGLIYNEQFF,many,TRBV7-8
CASSVLAGVSGELFF,NA,TRBV9
CASSERNTGELFF,many,TRBV7-9
CSVDPLAGGTPYNEQFF,NA,TRBV29-1
CASRQNLEGEQFF,many,TRBV28
CASSSGQGRQLGPQHF,many,TRBV27
CAIRQGSGNQPQHF,many,TRBV10-3
CASSFNQGYTGELFF,many,TRBV11-3
CASSLLRQDNEQFF,many,TRBV7-3
CASSSTAGGLPSSTDTQYF,many,TRBV12-3/TRBV12-4
CASRTTGKLGGYTF,NA,TRBV27
CASSIGPFDGYTF,many,TRBV19
CASSSGWAGNTGELFF,many,TRBV19
CASSRTFSSYNSPLHF,NA,TRBV6-2/TRBV6-3
CASSHDAGQDTEAFF,NA,TRBV4-3
CASSVRPTLDEKLFF,few,TRBV9
CASSLLVIFPYNEQFF,NA,TRBV7-2
CSALDGTDYGYTF,many,TRBV20-1
CASTTYGNTEAFF,many,TRBV12-3/TRBV12-4
CASSSGLAASSYEQYF,few,TRBV5-4
CALLAGGTDTQYF,many,TRBV7-9
CASSLLVGARTGPTRMSYNEQFF,few,TRBV12-3/TRBV12-4
CASTRDINYGYTF,few,TRBV19
CASSLVAENTGELFF,many,TRBV5-1